One sample yielded the 23 T cell receptor beta chains listed below, sequenced in a study of cytomegalovirus exposure and HLA in healthy donors. Primers: 60 Vbeta forward and 13 Jbeta reverse. Using immunoSEQ multiplex PCR, the repertoire was profiled, and TCRdb retains in-frame clones only, with some absent. The profile covers roughly 220,000 clones, with roughly 70% appearing a single time and 2.6% taken by the ten largest. Sequencing was done on a sample of PBMCs. All receptors derive from a man aged 40-50 years in good health and CMV-seropositive.

The chain couples TRBV6-5 to TRBJ2-5, with TRBD2 matching 7 bases. The J segment lost 1 base and the V segment lost 4 bases, leaving 9 bases of the junction unmatched. CDR3 length: 16 residues. The germline V gene encodes CDR1 MNHEY and CDR2 SVGAGI. The CDR3 DNA follows: TGTGCCAGCAGTTCCCCCGGGGGGTTGGGCCAAGAGACCCAGTACTTC. Encoded protein: CASSSPGGLGQETQYF.

The table lists this clone with a few counts. The V and J genes are TRBV25-1 and TRBJ2-7; a possible D gene is TRBD1 (6 bases). Trimming stripped 8 bases from V and 3 bases from J, with 11 bases between. CDR3 length: 12 residues. Germline assignment: CDR1 MGHDK and CDR2 SYGVNS. The CDR3: CASAKQGYEQYF. Here the CDR3 DNA reads TGTGCCAGCGCAAAACAGGGCTACGAGCAGTACTTC.

In nucleotides, the CDR3 is TGCAGCGCTGATGGACTAGCGGGGGAGCTAGGGGGCGGGAGAGAGACCCAGTACTTC. Its translation: CSADGLAGELGGGRETQYF. The rearrangement joins TRBV29-1 to TRBJ2-5; TRBD2 aligns across 13 bases. Per the germline V gene, CDR1 is SQVTM and CDR2 is ANQGSEA. Trimming removed 7 bases from V and 4 bases from J; junction bases left unmatched: 21. This CDR3 comprises 19 residues.

The genes are TRBV27 and TRBJ1-5, with TRBD1 identical over 7 bases. Looked up from germline, CDR1 is MNHEY and CDR2 is SMNVEV (reference sequence). V lost 8 bases to trimming and J lost 7 bases; unmatched junction nucleotides: 8. There are 13 residues in the CDR3. The CDR3 coding sequence is TGTGCCAGCGGGTACAGGGGTGACCAGCCCCAGCATTTT. It is translated as CASGYRGDQPQHF.

There are a few counts of this clone. The J gene is TRBJ2-7, the V gene TRBV6-5, with TRBD2 as a possible D gene (6 bases). This CDR3 region has 13 residues. Germline CDR1 reads MNHEY; CDR2 reads SVGAGI. The germline V and J ends were trimmed by 8 bases and 4 bases, with 15 bases remaining between them. The CDR3, as DNA: TGTGCCAGCGGTTTGGGGCGGGATTACGAGCAGTACTTC. This sequence encodes CASGLGRDYEQYF.

The V and J genes are TRBV27 and TRBJ1-1; the D is unclear. This CDR3 has 13 residues. V dropped 4 bases and J dropped 4 bases, with 10 bases sitting between them. Germline CDR1 MNHEY, CDR2 SMNVEV (reference sequence). CDR3 nucleotide sequence: TGTGCCAGCAGTTATCGGGGTAGCACTGAAGCTTTCTTT. This translates into CASSYRGSTEAFF.

V gene TRBV7-2 combines with J gene TRBJ1-1, with 7 bases matching TRBD1. This CDR3 is built from 15 residues. Germline V gene data show CDR1 as SGHTA and CDR2 as FQGNSA. V gave up 1 base and J gave up 6 bases; unmatched junction bases: 8. CDR3 loop: CASSLGRRGMAEAFF. CDR3 nucleotide sequence: TGTGCCAGCAGCTTAGGGCGCAGGGGGATGGCTGAAGCTTTCTTT.

The V call is TRBV18, the J call TRBJ1-5, with 7 nucleotides matching TRBD1. Per germline, CDR1 KGHSH and CDR2 LQKENI. The trim removed 3 bases at V and 7 bases at J, leaving 6 bases unmatched. CDR3 length equals 14 residues. The CDR3 is CASSPGLGGQPQHF. The DNA of the CDR3 is TGTGCCAGCTCACCGGGCCTAGGGGGCCAGCCCCAGCATTTT.

This sequence joins TRBV10-3 and TRBJ1-5; 9 bases match TRBD1. V shed 6 bases and J 6 bases; nucleotides not matched to a gene: 6. Germline CDR1 ENHRY, CDR2 SYGVKD. There are 14 residues in the CDR3. The CDR3 region is CAIRGDREGQPQHF. The CDR3 bases are TGTGCCATCAGGGGGGACAGGGAAGGTCAGCCCCAGCATTTT.

This clone was counted between two and nine times. The chain has TRBV7-9 and TRBJ2-5; 8 bases match TRBD1. Trimming took 1 base from V and 1 from J; bases not matched to a gene: 8. The germline V gene encodes CDR1 SEHNR and CDR2 FQNEAQ (reference sequence). The CDR3 is 17 residues long. CDR3 DNA: TGTGCCAGCAGCTTAGGAACGGGACAGGTGCTCCAAGAGACCCAGTACTTC. Its translation: CASSLGTGQVLQETQYF.

The genes are TRBV5-1 and TRBJ2-7, with D possibly TRBD1 on 6 matching bases. CDR1 is SGHRS, CDR2 YFSETQ, per germline. Trimming pared 5 bases from V and 2 bases from J, leaving 14 bases between. This CDR3 has 14 residues. In DNA, the CDR3 is TGCGCCAGCAGTAAAGGACAGAGCCCCTACGAGCAGTACTTC. Translation: CASSKGQSPYEQYF.

The rearrangement joins TRBV28 to TRBJ2-7, with D perhaps TRBD2 (5 bases). Trimming removed 4 bases at V and 7 bases at J, with 14 bases between. Germline V CDR1 and CDR2: MDHEN, SYDVKM. CDR3 length: 13 amino acids. CDR3 amino acids: CASSYGDLGEQYF. CDR3 bases: TGTGCCAGCAGTTACGGGGATCTGGGAGAGCAGTACTTC.

V gene TRBV5-1 combines with J gene TRBJ2-1; 9 bases agree with TRBD1. The V gene's germline CDR1 is SGHRS and CDR2 YFSETQ. V shed 3 bases, J shed 2 bases, and the junction held 3 bases outside the gene matches. The CDR3 consists of 15 residues. In nucleotides, the CDR3 is TGCGCCAGCAGCTGGGGACAGGGAACCTACAATGAGCAGTTCTTC. Translated, it gives CASSWGQGTYNEQFF. The variable domain in full, with the rest retrieved from reference TRBV5-1 and TRBJ2-1, is KAGVTQTPRYLIKTRGQQVTLSCSPISGHRSVSWYQQTPGQGLQFLFEYFSETQRNKGNFPGRFSGRQFSNSRSEMNVSTLELGDSALYLCASSWGQGTYNEQFFGPGTRLTVL.

This clone was seen once. Written as DNA, the CDR3 is TGCGCCAGCGGATCACGACAGGTGGGAGATACGCAGTATTTT. Translated: CASGSRQVGDTQYF. The chain couples TRBV5-1 to TRBJ2-3, with D tentatively TRBD1 (6 bases). Trimming removed 7 bases from V and 5 bases from J, with 17 bases in between. Per germline, CDR1 SGHRS and CDR2 YFSETQ. CDR3 size: 14 residues.

J is TRBJ2-7 and V is TRBV14; unclear D gene. This CDR3 is built from 16 residues. The V gene's germline CDR1 is SGHDN and CDR2 FVKESK. Trimming removed 1 base at V and 2 bases at J, with 15 bases between. The CDR3 DNA reads TGTGCCAGCAGCCAAGTGGCAGGCTTGACAACCTACGAGCAGTACTTC. It is translated as CASSQVAGLTTYEQYF.

This clone occurred a few times. The chain has TRBV5-1 and TRBJ1-6; tentatively, D is TRBD1 (5 bases). The V end was cut by 0 bases, the J end by 7 bases, with 11 bases between. This CDR3 contains 15 residues. Germline V gives CDR1 SGHRS, CDR2 YFSETQ. The CDR3 region has the DNA TGCGCCAGCAGCTTGGGTACAGGTTCAAATTCACCCCTCCACTTT. Protein product: CASSLGTGSNSPLHF.

Concerning this clone itself: Other DNA sequences in this specimen translate into the identical CDR3. The chain uses TRBV12-5 and TRBJ1-5, with D perhaps TRBD1 (5 bases). The CDR3 is made up of 15 amino acids. Per the germline V gene, CDR1 is LGHNT and CDR2 is FRNRAP. Trimming stripped 8 bases from V and 0 bases from J, with 14 bases between. DNA of the CDR3: TGTGCTAGTAAGGACGCAGGGATTAGCAATCAGCCCCAGCATTTT. Amino acid sequence: CASKDAGISNQPQHF. The whole variable domain, filled in from reference TRBV12-5 and TRBJ1-5, reads DARVTQTPRHKVTEMGQEVTMRCQPILGHNTVFWYRQTMMQGLELLAYFRNRAPLDDSGMPKDRFSAEMPDATLATLKIQPSEPRDSAVYFCASKDAGISNQPQHFGDGTRLSIL.

The count of this clone is one. The chain links TRBV28 to TRBJ2-7, with 9 bases lining up with TRBD2. Germline loops: CDR1 MDHEN, CDR2 SYDVKM. This CDR3 has 14 amino acids. The junction had 3 bases not matched to a gene; V was cut back by 6 bases and J by 0 bases. CDR3 amino acids: CASSLAGSSYEQYF. As DNA, the CDR3 is TGTGCCAGCAGCCTAGCGGGGAGCTCCTACGAGCAGTACTTC. Full variable domain (rest looked up from reference TRBV28 and TRBJ2-7): DVKVTQSSRYLVKRTGEKVFLECVQDMDHENMFWYRQDPGLGLRLIYFSYDVKMKEKGDIPEGYSVSREKKERFSLILESASTNQTSMYLCASSLAGSSYEQYFGPGTRLTVT.

In this sample, this clone turned up a few times. The chain is built from TRBV19 and TRBJ1-1; possibly TRBD1 for D (6 bases). The CDR3 length is 13 residues. Per germline, CDR1 LNHDA and CDR2 SQIVND (reference sequence). V gave up 5 bases and J gave up 3 bases, with 10 bases separating them. The CDR3 coding sequence is TGTGCCAGTAGTGAGGGGGGGCACACTGAAGCTTTCTTT. Translation gives CASSEGGHTEAFF.

The chain uses TRBV9 and TRBJ2-5; the D gene is possibly TRBD1 (6 bases). Germline V gene sequence: CDR1 SGDLS, CDR2 YYNGEE. CDR3 length: 14 residues. Trimming took off 2 bases at V and 1 base at J, with 9 bases between the two ends. The CDR3 is CASSVGTLQETQYF. In DNA, the CDR3 is TGTGCCAGCAGCGTCGGGACACTCCAAGAGACCCAGTACTTC.

The chain joins TRBV11-3 to TRBJ1-1; a possible D gene is TRBD1 (6 bases). V gave up 5 bases and J gave up 0 bases, with 19 bases separating them. CDR3 length: 17 residues. Germline V gene sequence: CDR1 SGHNT, CDR2 YENEEA. The CDR3 region is CASSPSGVDELNTEAFF. In nucleotides, the CDR3 is TGTGCCAGCAGCCCCTCAGGGGTCGACGAATTGAACACTGAAGCTTTCTTT.

The chain links TRBV7-6 to TRBJ2-1; D unclear. The length of the CDR3 is 12 residues. Germline assignment: CDR1 SGHVS and CDR2 FNYEAQ. V was pared by 4 bases and J by 4 bases, with 5 bases between. CDR3 sequence reads: CASSSLYNEQFF. CDR3 DNA: TGTGCCAGCAGCTCGCTATACAATGAGCAGTTCTTC.

The chain joins TRBV7-9 to TRBJ2-3; TRBD2 matches 16 bases. Trimming took 5 bases from V and 10 from J; bases not matched to a gene: 6. The CDR3 length is 15 residues. In germline, CDR1 is SEHNR, CDR2 FQNEAQ (reference sequence). CDR3 in DNA: TGTGCCAGCAGCGCCGGGACTAGCGGGGGGGCACCGCAGTATTTT. Encoded protein: CASSAGTSGGAPQYF.